This T cell receptor (beta chain) was captured in a study of T-cell memory formation after mild COVID-19. One entry per CDR3 protein results from TCRdb running MiXCR on the 5' RACE reads. The repertoire holds around 310,000 distinct CDR3 sequences, with under 25% as singletons. Germline V gene lookup returns CDR1 SQVTM and CDR2 ANQGSEA. The CDR3 extends over 12 amino acids. Trimming at V came to 5 bases and at J to 8 bases, leaving 7 bases not matched to a gene. This clonotype was found a few times. This receptor was taken from a man aged 18 to 29 who had mild COVID-19 (a few samples of this study predate the infection). Cell type and time point are not known. The material sequenced was PBMCs or a T cell subset sorted from them (not recorded which). This chain uses TRBV29-1 with TRBJ1-2, with 8 bases that match TRBD1. CDR3 protein: CSVPDREGGYTF. CDR3 in DNA: TGCAGCGTTCCGGACAGGGAGGGAGGCTACACCTTC.